The sequence of this T cell receptor beta chain was determined in a study of blood T cell repertoires in COVID-19. Background on the study: The United States, Italy and Spain provided the acute and convalescent COVID-19 samples. In each case, the material was cDNA or gDNA derived from T cells, B-cell-depleted T cells, or PBMCs.

Looked up from germline, CDR1 is MNHEY and CDR2 is SVGAGI. Trimming removed 6 bases at V and 10 bases at J, with 9 bases between. The CDR3 sequence is 11 residues long. Study processing details: From reference gene primer amplification, estimates of nucleated cell counts were derived. Sequencing was performed with immunoSEQ multiplex PCR; in TCRdb, only in-frame clones are kept and a portion is missing. The V and J calls and the clone size are those of that table, but D and trimming were determined from the DNA. The sample yields roughly 120,000 clones, roughly 80% seen once. The V call is TRBV6-5, the J call TRBJ1-4; D gene ambiguous. Input material: peripheral blood. The receptor was isolated from a man between 65 and 85 years old with acute or convalescent COVID-19. This CDR3 is CASRLGRKLFF. The CDR3 DNA reads as TGTGCCAGCAGACTGGGGAGAAAACTGTTTTTT.